This note documents a single T cell receptor beta chain sequence. The antigen remains undetermined. The sample holds other DNA sequences that translate to the same CDR3. This sample is part of a study of shared clonotypes between healthy human individuals. Study summary: Participating donors consisted of a couple of women and a few men aged 18 to 49. Study-level findings and limits: Larger estimated richness was generally seen in naive subsets than in memory subsets. Against clonotypes common to all four donors, non-shared ones had lower generation probabilities.

Naive CD8 cells comprised CD45RO-negative, CCR7-positively selected cells, excluding terminally differentiated effector memory CD45RA+ cells. Only in-frame clones appear in the TCRdb table, and some are missing; sequencing was by immunoSEQ multiplex PCR. The table shows about 2,100,000 clones, with 90% to 95% occurring only once. Sample: naive CD8+ T cells from PBMCs. The sequence was collected from a man aged 18-30 years in good health. Some clones in this sample may be carry-over from other donors' samples.

CDR3: CASSLGGGNQPQHF. CDR3 in DNA: TGTGCCAGCAGCTTAGGGGGCGGCAATCAGCCCCAGCATTTT. This chain links TRBV7-9 with TRBJ1-5; D might be TRBD1 (5 bases). This CDR3 is built from 14 residues. Trimming cost V 1 base and J 2 bases, with 6 bases left between them. The germline V gene has CDR1 SEHNR and CDR2 FQNEAQ (reference sequence).